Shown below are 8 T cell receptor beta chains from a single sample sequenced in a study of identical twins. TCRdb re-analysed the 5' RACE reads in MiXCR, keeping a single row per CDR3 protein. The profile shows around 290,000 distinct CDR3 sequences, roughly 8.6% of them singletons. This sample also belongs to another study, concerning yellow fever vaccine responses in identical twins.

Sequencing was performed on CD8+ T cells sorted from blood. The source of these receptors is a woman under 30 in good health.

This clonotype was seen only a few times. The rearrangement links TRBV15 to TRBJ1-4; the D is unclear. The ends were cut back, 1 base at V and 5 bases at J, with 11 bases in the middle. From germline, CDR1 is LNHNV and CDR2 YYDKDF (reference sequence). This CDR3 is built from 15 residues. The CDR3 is CATSRVMEINEKLFF. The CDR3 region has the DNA TGTGCCACCAGCAGAGTAATGGAGATAAATGAAAAACTGTTTTTT.

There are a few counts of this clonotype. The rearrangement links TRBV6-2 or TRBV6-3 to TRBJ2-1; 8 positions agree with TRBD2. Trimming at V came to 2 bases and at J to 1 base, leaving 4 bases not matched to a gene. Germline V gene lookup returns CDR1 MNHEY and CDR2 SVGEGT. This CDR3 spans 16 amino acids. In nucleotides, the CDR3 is TGTGCCAGCAGTTACCCACTAGCGGCATCCTACAATGAGCAGTTCTTC. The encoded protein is CASSYPLAASYNEQFF.

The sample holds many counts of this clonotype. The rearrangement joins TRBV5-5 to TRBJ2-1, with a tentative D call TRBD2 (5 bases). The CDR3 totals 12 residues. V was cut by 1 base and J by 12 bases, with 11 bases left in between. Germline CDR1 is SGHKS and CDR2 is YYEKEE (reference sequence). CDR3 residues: CASSLSFGGQFF. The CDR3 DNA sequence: TGTGCCAGCAGCTTGTCGTTTGGAGGGCAGTTCTTC.

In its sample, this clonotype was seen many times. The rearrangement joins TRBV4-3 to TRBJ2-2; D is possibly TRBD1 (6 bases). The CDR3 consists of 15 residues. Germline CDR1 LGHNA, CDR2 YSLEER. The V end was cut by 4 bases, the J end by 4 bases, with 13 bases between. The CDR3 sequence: CASSPTGQATGELFF. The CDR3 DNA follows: TGCGCCAGCAGCCCAACGGGACAAGCCACCGGGGAGCTGTTTTTT.

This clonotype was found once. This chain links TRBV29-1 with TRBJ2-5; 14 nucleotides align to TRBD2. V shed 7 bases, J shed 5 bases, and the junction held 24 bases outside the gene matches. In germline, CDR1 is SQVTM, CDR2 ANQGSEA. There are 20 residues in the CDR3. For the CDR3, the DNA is TGCAGCGCGTCCGTGCCTTTTGGACTAGCGGGAGGCCCGGGCCCGGAGACCCAGTACTTC. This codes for CSASVPFGLAGGPGPETQYF.

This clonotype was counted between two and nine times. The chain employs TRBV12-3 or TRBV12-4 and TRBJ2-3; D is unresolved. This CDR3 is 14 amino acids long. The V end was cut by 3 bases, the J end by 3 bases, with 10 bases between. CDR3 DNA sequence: TGTGCCAGCAGTTTGGGGTGCGGTACAGATACGCAGTATTTT. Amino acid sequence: CASSLGCGTDTQYF.

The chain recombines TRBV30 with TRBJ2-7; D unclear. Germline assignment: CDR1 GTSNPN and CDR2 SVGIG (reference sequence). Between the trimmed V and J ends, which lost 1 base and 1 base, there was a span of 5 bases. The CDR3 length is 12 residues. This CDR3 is CAWSAASYEQYF. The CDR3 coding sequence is TGTGCCTGGAGTGCCGCATCCTACGAGCAGTACTTC.

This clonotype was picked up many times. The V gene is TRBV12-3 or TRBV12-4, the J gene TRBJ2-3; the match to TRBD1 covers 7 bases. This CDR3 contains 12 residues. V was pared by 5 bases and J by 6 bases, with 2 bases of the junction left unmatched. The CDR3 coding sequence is TGTGCCAGCAGTCCGGACAGGGATACGCAGTATTTT. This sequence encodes CASSPDRDTQYF.